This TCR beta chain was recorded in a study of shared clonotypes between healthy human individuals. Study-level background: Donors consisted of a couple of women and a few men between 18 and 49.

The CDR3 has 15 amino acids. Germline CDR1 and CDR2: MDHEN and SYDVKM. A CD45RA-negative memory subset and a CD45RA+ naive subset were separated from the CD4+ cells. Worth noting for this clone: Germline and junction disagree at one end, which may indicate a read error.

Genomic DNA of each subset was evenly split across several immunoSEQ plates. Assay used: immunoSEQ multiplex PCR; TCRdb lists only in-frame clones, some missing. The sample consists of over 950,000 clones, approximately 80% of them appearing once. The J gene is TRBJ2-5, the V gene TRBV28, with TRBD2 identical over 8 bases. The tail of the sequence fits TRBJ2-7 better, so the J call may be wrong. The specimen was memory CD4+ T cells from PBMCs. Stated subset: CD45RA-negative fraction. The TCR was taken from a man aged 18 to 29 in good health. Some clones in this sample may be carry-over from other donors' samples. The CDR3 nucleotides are TGTCCCAGCAGTCCGAGCGGGAGCCTCTCCTACGAGCAGTACTTC. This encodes CPSSPSGSLSYEQYF.